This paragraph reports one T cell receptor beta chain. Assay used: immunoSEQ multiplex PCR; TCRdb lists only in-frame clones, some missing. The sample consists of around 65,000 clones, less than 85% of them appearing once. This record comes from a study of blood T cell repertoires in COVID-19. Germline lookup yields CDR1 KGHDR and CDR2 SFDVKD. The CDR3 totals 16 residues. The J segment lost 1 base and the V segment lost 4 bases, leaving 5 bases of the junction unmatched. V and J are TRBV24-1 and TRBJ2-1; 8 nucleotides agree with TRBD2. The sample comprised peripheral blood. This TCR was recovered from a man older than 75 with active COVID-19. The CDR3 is CATSDYGLASYNEQFF. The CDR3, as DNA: TGTGCCACCAGTGACTACGGACTAGCTTCCTACAATGAGCAGTTCTTC.